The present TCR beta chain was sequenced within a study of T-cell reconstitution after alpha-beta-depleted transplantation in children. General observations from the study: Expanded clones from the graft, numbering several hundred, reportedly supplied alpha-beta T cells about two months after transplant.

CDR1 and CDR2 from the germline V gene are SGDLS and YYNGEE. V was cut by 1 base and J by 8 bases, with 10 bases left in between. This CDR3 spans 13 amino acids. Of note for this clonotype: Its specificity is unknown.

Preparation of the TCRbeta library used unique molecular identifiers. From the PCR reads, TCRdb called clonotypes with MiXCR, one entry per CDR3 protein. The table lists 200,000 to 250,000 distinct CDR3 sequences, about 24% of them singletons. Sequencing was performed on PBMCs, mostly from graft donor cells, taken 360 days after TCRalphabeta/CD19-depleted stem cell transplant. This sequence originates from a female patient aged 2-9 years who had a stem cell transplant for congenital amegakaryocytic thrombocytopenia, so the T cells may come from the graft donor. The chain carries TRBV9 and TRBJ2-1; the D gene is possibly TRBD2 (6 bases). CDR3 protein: CASSVWGGDEQFF. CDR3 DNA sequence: TGTGCCAGCAGCGTATGGGGAGGCGATGAGCAGTTCTTC. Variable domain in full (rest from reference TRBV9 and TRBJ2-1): DSGVTQTPKHLITATGQRVTLRCSPRSGDLSVYWYQQSLDQGLQFLIQYYNGEERAKGNILERFSAQQFPDLHSELNLSSLELGDSALYFCASSVWGGDEQFFGPGTRLTVL.